The present T cell receptor beta chain was sequenced within a study of blood T cells in healthy people across ages. Sample-barcoded 5' priming and a J-beta primer mix drove a second PCR of about 7 to 11 cycles. TCRdb itself ran the 5' RACE reads through MiXCR, one entry per CDR3 protein. Of hundreds of thousands of distinct CDR3 sequences in the sample, approximately 25% were seen once. Per sample, extraction of total RNA gave at least 6 micrograms in every case. In the case of this clonotype: Its antigen is still unknown.

Germline loops: CDR1 SEHNR, CDR2 FQNEAQ (reference sequence). J was trimmed by 3 bases and V by 4 bases; bases with no gene match: 5. The CDR3 is 15 amino acids. Regarding the study as a whole: Versus aged donors, long-lived donors had higher diversity and more naive CD4+ cells. With donor CMV status unknown, expanded clonotype changes were possibly confounded.

These same records also appear under a second study, on T cells of mothers and their children. That report adds: RNA was extracted, and all of it went into cDNA synthesis at roughly 1.5 ug per 15 ul.

This TCR derives from a boy between 5 and 17 years old in good health. Material for sequencing was blood. The rearrangement joins TRBV7-9 to TRBJ1-1; TRBD1 agrees at 10 bases. CDR3 sequence (DNA): TGTGCCAGCAGCTATGGGGGACAGGGGTACACTGAAGCTTTCTTT. Translation gives CASSYGGQGYTEAFF.